This entry lists 14 T cell receptor beta chains sequenced from one sample in a study of T cells after yellow fever vaccination. TCRdb re-analysed the 5' RACE reads in MiXCR, keeping a single row per CDR3 protein. Of about 69,000 distinct CDR3 sequences in the sample, roughly 6% were seen once. The sequenced sample was CD4+ T cells sorted from PBMCs, obtained roughly 15 days after the first yellow fever vaccination. The receptors originated from a young man who received the YFV17D yellow fever vaccine.

This clonotype was seen at least ten times. CDR3 region: CASSQQGSNEQFF. CDR3 DNA sequence: TGCGCCAGCAGCCAACAGGGCAGCAATGAGCAGTTCTTC. J is TRBJ2-1 and V is TRBV5-1; TRBD1 might be the D (6 bases). Trimming left V 4 bases short and J 6 bases short, with 11 bases between. From germline, CDR1 is SGHRS and CDR2 YFSETQ. The CDR3 has 13 amino acids.

This clonotype has at least ten counts. The chain combines TRBV20-1 with TRBJ1-4; 9 positions agree with TRBD1. The CDR3 extends over 13 amino acids. Looked up from germline, CDR1 is DFQATT and CDR2 is SNEGSKA (reference sequence). J lost 11 bases, V lost 5 bases, and 9 bases had no gene match. DNA for the CDR3: TGCAGTGCTGCCGGGGACAGGGACTTGAAACTGTTTTTT. It yields the protein CSAAGDRDLKLFF.

This clonotype has at least ten counts. The chain is built from TRBV4-2 and TRBJ1-6, with D perhaps matching TRBD1 (5 bases). Looked up from germline, CDR1 is LGHNA and CDR2 is YNFKEQ. Trimming left V 0 bases short and J 10 bases short, with 22 bases between. This CDR3 contains 18 residues. The CDR3 nucleotides read TGTGCCAGCAGCCAAGATTCGTTTACGGATCGCCGGGGCTCACCCCTCCACTTT. It yields the protein CASSQDSFTDRRGSPLHF.

This clonotype was observed many times. CDR3 protein: CSVGDPGNEQFF. Here the CDR3 DNA reads TGCAGCGTTGGTGACCCCGGGAATGAGCAGTTCTTC. The chain has TRBV29-1 and TRBJ2-1; D remains ambiguous. Trimming left V 4 bases short and J 7 bases short, with 11 bases between. The CDR3 is 12 amino acids. From germline, CDR1 is SQVTM and CDR2 ANQGSEA.

The chain couples TRBV19 to TRBJ1-2; D possibly corresponds to TRBD1 (5 bases). The CDR3 contains 15 residues. Germline V lookup: CDR1 LNHDA, CDR2 SQIVND (reference sequence). V was shortened by 5 bases and J by 7 bases, with 20 bases between the two germline ends. CDR3 bases: TGTGCCAGTAGTGATTCCGGGACGGACGTCGGTGGCTACACCTTC. Translated, it gives CASSDSGTDVGGYTF.

By proportion, this clonotype is medium-sized. The V and J genes are TRBV9 and TRBJ2-6, with D uncertain. The V end was cut by 4 bases, the J end by 4 bases, with 18 bases between. The CDR3 covers 17 residues. CDR1 and CDR2 (germline): SGDLS, YYNGEE. CDR3 protein: CASSTRTLRSGANVLTF. The CDR3 nucleotides are TGTGCCAGCAGCACCAGGACCCTAAGGTCCGGGGCCAACGTCCTGACTTTC.

This clonotype came up many times. CDR3 in DNA: TGTGCCAGCAGCGCCCAGACAGGCTACAATGAGCAGTTCTTC. It specifies CASSAQTGYNEQFF. This chain joins TRBV7-6 and TRBJ2-1, with D possibly TRBD1 on 6 matching bases. Germline V lookup: CDR1 SGHVS, CDR2 FNYEAQ. The CDR3 sequence is 14 residues long. Trimming pared 5 bases from V and 3 bases from J, leaving 11 bases between.

This clonotype occurred many times. V gene TRBV30 combines with J gene TRBJ2-4; maybe TRBD2 (6 bases). In germline, CDR1 is GTSNPN, CDR2 SVGIG (reference sequence). V was clipped by 1 base and J by 7 bases, with 14 bases between them. This CDR3 region has 14 residues. This CDR3 reads CAWSEGGGLNIQYF. CDR3 bases: TGTGCCTGGAGTGAGGGAGGCGGCCTCAACATTCAGTACTTC.

This clonotype occurred many times. The chain recombines TRBV20-1 with TRBJ1-5, with TRBD1 as a possible D gene (5 bases). V dropped 2 bases and J dropped 7 bases, with 12 bases sitting between them. The CDR3 is 13 amino acids. Germline V CDR1 and CDR2: DFQATT, SNEGSKA (reference sequence). The CDR3 DNA reads TGCAGTGCTAGATCAGGGTCAGGCCAGCCCCAGCATTTT. As protein: CSARSGSGQPQHF.

This clonotype was picked up many times. DNA for the CDR3: TGTGCCAGCGGACTAGCGGCTAGCACAGATACGCAGTATTTT. Translating gives CASGLAASTDTQYF. The V call is TRBV11-3, the J call TRBJ2-3, with 10 bases that match TRBD2. Per germline, CDR1 SGHNT and CDR2 YENEEA. The CDR3 is 14 residues long. V dropped 8 bases and J dropped 0; count of bases not matched to a gene: 2.

This clonotype came up many times. The chain couples TRBV7-3 to TRBJ1-1, with 7 bases that match TRBD1. V was clipped by 2 bases and J by 1 base; unmatched bases: 1. CDR3 length equals 14 residues. CDR1 is SGHTA and CDR2 is FQGTGA in the germline V gene. The CDR3: CASSLGQENTEAFF. CDR3 coding DNA: TGTGCCAGCAGCTTAGGACAGGAGAACACTGAAGCTTTCTTT. Full variable domain (missing parts from reference TRBV7-3 and TRBJ1-1): GAGVSQTPSNKVTEKGKYVELRCDPISGHTALYWYRQSLGQGPEFLIYFQGTGAADDSGLPNDRFFAVRPEGSVSTLKIQRTERGDSAVYLCASSLGQENTEAFFGQGTRLTVV.

This clonotype has at least ten counts. This chain joins TRBV4-3 and TRBJ2-3, with 13 bases matching TRBD2. Germline V gives CDR1 LGHNA, CDR2 YSLEER. With V trimmed by 4 bases and J by 0 bases, 7 bases remained unmatched. The CDR3 totals 18 residues. The CDR3 protein is CASSRGTSGVLSTDTQYF. DNA of the CDR3: TGCGCCAGCAGCCGAGGGACTAGCGGGGTACTTAGCACAGATACGCAGTATTTT.

This clonotype was seen at least ten times. For the CDR3, the DNA is TGTGCCAGCAGCGTCTTCGACTTCAACACCGGGGAGCTGTTTTTT. Translating gives CASSVFDFNTGELFF. The chain joins TRBV7-9 to TRBJ2-2; D ambiguous. Between the trimmed V and J ends, which lost 5 bases and 2 bases, there was a span of 12 bases. Per the germline V gene, CDR1 is SEHNR and CDR2 is FQNEAQ (reference sequence). The CDR3 extends over 15 amino acids.

The table lists this clonotype with many counts. The V and J genes are TRBV5-1 and TRBJ2-2; 10 bases fit TRBD2. V shed 0 bases, J shed 1 base, and the junction held 0 bases outside the gene matches. CDR3 length: 16 residues. The germline CDR1 and CDR2 sequences are SGHRS and YFSETQ. CDR3 nucleotide sequence: TGCGCCAGCAGCTTGGGACTAGCGGGGAACACCGGGGAGCTGTTTTTT. Translating gives CASSLGLAGNTGELFF.